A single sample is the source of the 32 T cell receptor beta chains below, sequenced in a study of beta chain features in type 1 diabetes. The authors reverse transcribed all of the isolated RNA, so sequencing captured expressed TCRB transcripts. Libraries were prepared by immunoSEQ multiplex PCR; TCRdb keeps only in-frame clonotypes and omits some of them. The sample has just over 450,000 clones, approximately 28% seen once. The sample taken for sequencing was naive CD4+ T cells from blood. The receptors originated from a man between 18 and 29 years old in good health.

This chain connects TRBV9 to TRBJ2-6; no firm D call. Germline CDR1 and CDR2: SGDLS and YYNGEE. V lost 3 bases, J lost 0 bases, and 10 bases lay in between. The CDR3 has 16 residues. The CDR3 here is CASSDHRFSGANVLTF. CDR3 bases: TGTGCCAGCAGCGACCATCGTTTCTCTGGGGCCAACGTCCTGACTTTC.

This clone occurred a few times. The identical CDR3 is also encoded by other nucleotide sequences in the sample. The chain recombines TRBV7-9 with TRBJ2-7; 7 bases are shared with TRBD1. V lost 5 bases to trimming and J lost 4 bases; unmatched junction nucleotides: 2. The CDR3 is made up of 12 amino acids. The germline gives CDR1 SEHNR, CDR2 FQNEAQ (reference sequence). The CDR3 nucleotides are TGTGCCAGCAGCCCGGACAGGTACGAGCAGTACTTC. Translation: CASSPDRYEQYF.

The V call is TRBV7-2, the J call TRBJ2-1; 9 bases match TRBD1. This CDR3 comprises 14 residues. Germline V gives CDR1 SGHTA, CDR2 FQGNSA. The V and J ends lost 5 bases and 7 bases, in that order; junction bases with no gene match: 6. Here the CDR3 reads CASSIQGAANEQFF. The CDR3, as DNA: TGTGCCAGCAGCATACAGGGGGCGGCGAATGAGCAGTTCTTC.

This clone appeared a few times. The CDR3 sequence is CASSRQVGNTEAFF. The DNA for the CDR3 is TGCGCCAGCAGCCGACAGGTGGGGAACACTGAAGCTTTCTTT. The V gene is TRBV5-1, the J gene TRBJ1-1, with D perhaps matching TRBD1 (6 bases). This CDR3 is 14 amino acids long. Germline CDR1 is SGHRS and CDR2 is YFSETQ. V lost 4 bases and J lost 1, with 11 bases in between.

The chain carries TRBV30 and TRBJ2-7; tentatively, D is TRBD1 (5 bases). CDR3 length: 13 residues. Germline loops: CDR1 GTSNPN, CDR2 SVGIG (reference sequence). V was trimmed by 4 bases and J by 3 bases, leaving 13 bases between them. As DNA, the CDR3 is TGTGCCTGGAACGCAGACAGCTTCTACGAGCAGTACTTC. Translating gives CAWNADSFYEQYF.

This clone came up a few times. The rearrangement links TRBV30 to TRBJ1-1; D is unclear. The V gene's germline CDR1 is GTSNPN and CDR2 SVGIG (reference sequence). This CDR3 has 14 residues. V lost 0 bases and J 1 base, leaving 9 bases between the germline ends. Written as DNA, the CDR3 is TGTGCCTGGAGTGTAAGCGGGTCGAACACTGAAGCTTTCTTT. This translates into CAWSVSGSNTEAFF.

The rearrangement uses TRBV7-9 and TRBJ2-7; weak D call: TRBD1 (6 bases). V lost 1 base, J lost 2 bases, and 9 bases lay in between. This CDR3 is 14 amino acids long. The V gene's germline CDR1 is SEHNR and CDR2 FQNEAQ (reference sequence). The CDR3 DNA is TGTGCCAGCAGCTTAGGTGCAGGGGCCTACGAGCAGTACTTC. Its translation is CASSLGAGAYEQYF.

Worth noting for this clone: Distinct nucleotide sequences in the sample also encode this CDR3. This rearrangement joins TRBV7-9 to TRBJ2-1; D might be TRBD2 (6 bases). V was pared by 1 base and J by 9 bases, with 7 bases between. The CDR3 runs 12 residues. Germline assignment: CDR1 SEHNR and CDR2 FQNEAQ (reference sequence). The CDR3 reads CASSLVGGEQFF. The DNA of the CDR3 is TGTGCCAGCAGCTTAGTCGGGGGTGAGCAGTTCTTC.

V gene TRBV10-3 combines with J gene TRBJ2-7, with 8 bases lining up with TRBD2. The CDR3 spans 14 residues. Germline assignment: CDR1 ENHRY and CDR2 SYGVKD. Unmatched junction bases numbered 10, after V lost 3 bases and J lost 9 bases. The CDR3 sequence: CAISDLREVPMQYF. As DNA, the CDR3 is TGTGCCATCAGTGACCTGCGGGAGGTCCCCATGCAGTACTTC.

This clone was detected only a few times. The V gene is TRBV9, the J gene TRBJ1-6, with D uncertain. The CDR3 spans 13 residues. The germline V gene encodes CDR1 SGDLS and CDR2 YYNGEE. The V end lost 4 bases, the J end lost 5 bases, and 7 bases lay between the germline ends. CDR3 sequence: CASSTLDNSPLHF. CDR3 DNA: TGTGCCAGCAGCACCTTGGATAATTCACCCCTCCACTTT.

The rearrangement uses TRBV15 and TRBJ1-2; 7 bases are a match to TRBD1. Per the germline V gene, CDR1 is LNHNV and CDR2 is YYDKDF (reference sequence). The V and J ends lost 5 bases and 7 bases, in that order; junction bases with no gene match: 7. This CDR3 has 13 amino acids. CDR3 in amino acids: CATSLEGAGGYTF. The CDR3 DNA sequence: TGTGCCACCAGCCTAGAGGGGGCGGGTGGCTACACCTTC.

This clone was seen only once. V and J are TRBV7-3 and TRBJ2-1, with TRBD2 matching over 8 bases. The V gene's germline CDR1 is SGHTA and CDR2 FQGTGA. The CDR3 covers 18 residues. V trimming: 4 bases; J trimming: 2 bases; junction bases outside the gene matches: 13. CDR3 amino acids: CASSSRGSGSETYNEQFF. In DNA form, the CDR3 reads TGTGCCAGCAGCTCGAGAGGGAGCGGGAGTGAAACCTACAATGAGCAGTTCTTC.

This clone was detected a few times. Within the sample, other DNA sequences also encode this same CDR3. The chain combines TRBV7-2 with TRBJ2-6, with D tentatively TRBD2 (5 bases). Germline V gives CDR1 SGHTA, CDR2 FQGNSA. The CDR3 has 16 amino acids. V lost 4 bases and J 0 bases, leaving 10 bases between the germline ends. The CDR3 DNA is TGTGCCAGCAGCTCTTTCCGGGGCTCTGGGGCCAACGTCCTGACTTTC. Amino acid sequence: CASSSFRGSGANVLTF.

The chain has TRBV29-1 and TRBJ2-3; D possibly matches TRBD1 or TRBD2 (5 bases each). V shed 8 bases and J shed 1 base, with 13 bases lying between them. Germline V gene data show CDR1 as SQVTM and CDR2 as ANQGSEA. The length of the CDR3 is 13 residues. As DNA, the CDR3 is TGCAGCATCGGTAGGGGAGGCACAGATACGCAGTATTTT. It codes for CSIGRGGTDTQYF.

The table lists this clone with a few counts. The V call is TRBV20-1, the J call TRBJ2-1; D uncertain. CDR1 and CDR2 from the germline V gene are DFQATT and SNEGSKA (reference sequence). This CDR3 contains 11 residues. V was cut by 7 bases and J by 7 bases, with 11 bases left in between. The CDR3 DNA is TGCAGTGTCCTACGGATGAATGAGCAGTTCTTC. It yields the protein CSVLRMNEQFF.

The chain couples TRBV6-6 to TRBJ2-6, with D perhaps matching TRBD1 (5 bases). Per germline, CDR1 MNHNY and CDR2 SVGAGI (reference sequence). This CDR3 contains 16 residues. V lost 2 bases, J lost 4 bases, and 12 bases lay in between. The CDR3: CASSYMGLGGANVLTF. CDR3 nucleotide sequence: TGTGCCAGCAGTTACATGGGGCTAGGCGGGGCCAACGTCCTGACTTTC.

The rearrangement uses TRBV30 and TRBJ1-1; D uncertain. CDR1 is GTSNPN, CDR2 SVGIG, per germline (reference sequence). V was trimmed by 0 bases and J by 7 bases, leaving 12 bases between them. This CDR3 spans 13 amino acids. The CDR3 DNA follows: TGTGCCTGGAGTGTAAGAAGGGATTTTGAAGCTTTCTTT. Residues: CAWSVRRDFEAFF.

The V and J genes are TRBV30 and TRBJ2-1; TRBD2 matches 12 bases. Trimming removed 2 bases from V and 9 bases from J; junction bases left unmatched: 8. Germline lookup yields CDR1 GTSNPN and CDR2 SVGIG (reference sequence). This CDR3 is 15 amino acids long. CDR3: CAWSLLAGGPIEQFF. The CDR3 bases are TGTGCCTGGAGTCTTCTAGCGGGAGGGCCTATTGAGCAGTTCTTC.

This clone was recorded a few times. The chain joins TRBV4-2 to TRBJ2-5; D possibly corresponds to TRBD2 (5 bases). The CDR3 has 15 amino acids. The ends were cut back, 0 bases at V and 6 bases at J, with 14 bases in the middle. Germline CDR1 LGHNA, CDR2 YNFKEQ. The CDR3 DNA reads TGTGCCAGCAGCCAAGATGTTGAGGGTAGGCAGACCCAGTACTTC. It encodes CASSQDVEGRQTQYF.

The DNA for the CDR3 is TGTGCCAGCAAGGACAGGGCCGGCAATCAGCCCCAGCATTTT. It yields the protein CASKDRAGNQPQHF. V usage is TRBV7-2 and J usage is TRBJ1-5; 8 positions agree with TRBD1. CDR1 and CDR2 (germline): SGHTA, FQGNSA. The V gene end was trimmed by 7 bases and the J gene end by 2 bases; junction bases not matched to a gene: 4. The CDR3 is 14 residues long.

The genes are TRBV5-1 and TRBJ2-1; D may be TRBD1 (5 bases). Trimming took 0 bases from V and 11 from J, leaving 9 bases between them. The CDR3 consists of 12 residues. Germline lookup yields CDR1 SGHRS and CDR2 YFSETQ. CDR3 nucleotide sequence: TGCGCCAGCAGCTTGGGACAGATGAAGCAGTTCTTC. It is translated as CASSLGQMKQFF.

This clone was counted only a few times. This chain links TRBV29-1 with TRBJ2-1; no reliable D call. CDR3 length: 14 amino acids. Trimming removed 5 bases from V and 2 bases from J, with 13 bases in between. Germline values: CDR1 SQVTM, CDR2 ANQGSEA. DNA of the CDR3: TGCAGCGTTCGAATCGACCCCGCCTACAATGAGCAGTTCTTC. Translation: CSVRIDPAYNEQFF.

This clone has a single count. CDR3 region: CASSLPVTSYNEQFF. The CDR3 DNA sequence: TGCGCCAGCAGCTTACCGGTAACCTCCTACAATGAGCAGTTCTTC. The chain employs TRBV5-1 and TRBJ2-1, with unresolved D. Trimming stripped 2 bases from V and 0 bases from J, with 9 bases between. The germline V gene encodes CDR1 SGHRS and CDR2 YFSETQ. The CDR3 contains 15 residues. The whole variable domain, remainder taken from reference TRBV5-1 and TRBJ2-1, is KAGVTQTPRYLIKTRGQQVTLSCSPISGHRSVSWYQQTPGQGLQFLFEYFSETQRNKGNFPGRFSGRQFSNSRSEMNVSTLELGDSALYLCASSLPVTSYNEQFFGPGTRLTVL.

This CDR3 reads CSVLGTGDREQYF. In DNA, the CDR3 is TGCAGCGTCCTCGGGACAGGGGATCGCGAGCAGTACTTC. The V gene is TRBV29-1, the J gene TRBJ2-7; 10 bases align to TRBD1. The length of the CDR3 is 13 residues. Looked up from germline, CDR1 is SQVTM and CDR2 is ANQGSEA. The V gene end was trimmed by 6 bases and the J gene end by 6 bases; junction bases not matched to a gene: 8.

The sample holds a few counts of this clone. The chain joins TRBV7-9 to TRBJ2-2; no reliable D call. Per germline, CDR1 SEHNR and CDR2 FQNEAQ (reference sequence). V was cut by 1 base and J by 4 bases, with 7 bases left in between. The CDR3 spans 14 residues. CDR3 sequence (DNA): TGTGCCAGCAGCTTAGGAAGTTTCACCGGGGAGCTGTTTTTT. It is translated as CASSLGSFTGELFF.

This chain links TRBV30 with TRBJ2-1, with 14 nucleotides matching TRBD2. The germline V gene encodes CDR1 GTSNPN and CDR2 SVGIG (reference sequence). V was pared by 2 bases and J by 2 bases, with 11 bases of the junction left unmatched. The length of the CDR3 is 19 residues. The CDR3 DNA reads TGTGCCTGGAGTCCCCTTCCGGGACTAGCGGGGGCCGCCTACAATGAGCAGTTCTTC. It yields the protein CAWSPLPGLAGAAYNEQFF.

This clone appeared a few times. CDR3 amino acids: CAWSYRSLAKNIQYF. Written as DNA, the CDR3 is TGTGCCTGGAGCTACAGGAGTCTAGCCAAAAACATTCAGTACTTC. The gene calls are TRBV30 and TRBJ2-4; tentative D call: TRBD1 (5 bases). Germline CDR1 is GTSNPN and CDR2 is SVGIG (reference sequence). The CDR3 loop spans 15 amino acids. Trimming stripped 3 bases from V and 0 bases from J, with 12 bases between.

CDR3 in amino acids: CASSLEGQAGTEAFF. Written as DNA, the CDR3 is TGCGCCAGCAGCTTGGAAGGCCAGGCGGGCACTGAAGCTTTCTTT. J is TRBJ1-1 and V is TRBV5-1; D is undetermined. Trimming stripped 0 bases from V and 4 bases from J, with 13 bases between. This CDR3 spans 15 amino acids. Germline assignment: CDR1 SGHRS and CDR2 YFSETQ.

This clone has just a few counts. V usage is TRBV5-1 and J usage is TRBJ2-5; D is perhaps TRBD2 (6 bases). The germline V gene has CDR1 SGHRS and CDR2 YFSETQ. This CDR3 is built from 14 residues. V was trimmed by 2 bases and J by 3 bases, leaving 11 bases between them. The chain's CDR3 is CASSLSGTEETQYF. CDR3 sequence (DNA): TGCGCCAGCAGCTTATCCGGGACTGAAGAGACCCAGTACTTC. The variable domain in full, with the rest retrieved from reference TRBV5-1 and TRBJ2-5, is KAGVTQTPRYLIKTRGQQVTLSCSPISGHRSVSWYQQTPGQGLQFLFEYFSETQRNKGNFPGRFSGRQFSNSRSEMNVSTLELGDSALYLCASSLSGTEETQYFGPGTRLLVL.

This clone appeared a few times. CDR3 DNA: TGCAGCGGGGGGACTGGCCGCACAGATACGCAGTATTTT. Its translation: CSGGTGRTDTQYF. The genes are TRBV29-1 and TRBJ2-3, with D possibly matching TRBD2 (6 bases). Trimming took 7 bases from V and 1 from J, leaving 12 bases between them. The CDR3 totals 13 residues. Germline CDR1 and CDR2: SQVTM and ANQGSEA.

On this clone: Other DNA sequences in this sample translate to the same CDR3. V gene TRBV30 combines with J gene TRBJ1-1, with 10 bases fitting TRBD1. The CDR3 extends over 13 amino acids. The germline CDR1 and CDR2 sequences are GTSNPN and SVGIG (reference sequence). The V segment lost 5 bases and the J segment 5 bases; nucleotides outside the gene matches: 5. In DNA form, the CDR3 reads TGTGCCTGGTCCCGGGACAGGGGAACTGAAGCTTTCTTT. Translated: CAWSRDRGTEAFF.

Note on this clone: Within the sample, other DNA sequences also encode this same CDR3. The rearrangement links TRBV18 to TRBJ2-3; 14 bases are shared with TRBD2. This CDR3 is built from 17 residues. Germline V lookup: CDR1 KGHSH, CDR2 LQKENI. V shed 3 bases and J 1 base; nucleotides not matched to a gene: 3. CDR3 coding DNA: TGTGCCAGCTCACCTCCGGGACTAGCGGGAGGCACAGATACGCAGTATTTT. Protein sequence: CASSPPGLAGGTDTQYF.